This T cell receptor (beta chain) emerged from a study of T cell changes during pregnancy in multiple sclerosis. Assay used: immunoSEQ multiplex PCR; TCRdb lists only in-frame clones, some missing. The data hold approximately 89,000 clones, with over 90% observed a single time. Germline CDR1 reads SQVTM; CDR2 reads ANQGSEA. With 5 bases removed from V and 5 bases from J, the gap between germline ends came to 16 bases. CDR3 length: 14 residues. The sequenced sample was peripheral blood, obtained in the third trimester of pregnancy. V usage is TRBV29-1 and J usage is TRBJ1-3; TRBD1 might be the D (5 bases). This clonotype originated in a female donor with multiple sclerosis, enrolled in a pregnancy study. The CDR3 bases are TGCAGCGTTTGGGAAGGGGTTGATAGAAACACCATATATTTT. Protein: CSVWEGVDRNTIYF.